This TCR beta chain was observed in a study of naive and memory T cell subsets. There are 15 residues in the CDR3. The V gene's germline CDR1 is MNHEY and CDR2 SVGEGT. The V gene lost 4 bases and the J gene lost 5 bases, with 18 bases spanning the gap. Two oligonucleotides, mixed equimolar, formed the beta constant-region primer covering TRBC1 and TRBC2. Nested alpha and beta constant-region primers with the SP2 primer drove four PCR rounds on ligated cDNA. TCRdb re-called the UMI-ligation and nested PCR reads through MiXCR, storing one row per CDR3 protein. The table records roughly 140,000 distinct CDR3 sequences, 15% to 20% of them present only once. Cells stained for CD3, CD4, CD8, CD45RA and CD27 were sorted into four subsets.

The receptor was derived from a human donor in good health. This rearrangement joins TRBV6-2 or TRBV6-3 to TRBJ2-7; tentative D call: TRBD2 (5 bases). The sequenced sample was naive CD4+ T cells from blood. CDR3: CASSFPLRPGNEQYF. The CDR3 region has the DNA TGTGCCAGCAGTTTCCCCCTCCGGCCCGGGAACGAGCAGTACTTC.